This TCR beta chain derives from a study of blood T cell repertoires in COVID-19. Study background: COVID-19 samples from acute and convalescent phases originated in the United States, Italy and Spain.

Authors' processing steps: Amplification of reference gene primers was used by the study to estimate nucleated cell counts. TCRdb's copy holds only in-frame clones and misses some; the assay was immunoSEQ multiplex PCR. V and J calls and clone size are those listed in that table; D and trimming were worked out from the DNA. The sample lists about 250,000 clones; 88% were seen once. Per germline, CDR1 SQVTM and CDR2 ANQGSEA. The CDR3 sequence is 13 residues long. V shed 7 bases and J shed 2 bases, with 14 bases lying between them. This sequence joins TRBV29-1 and TRBJ1-2; D unclear. This receptor was taken from a woman under 40 with acute or convalescent COVID-19. Material: peripheral blood. The CDR3: CSAGGSLNYGYTF. The CDR3 DNA reads as TGCAGCGCTGGCGGTTCGTTGAACTATGGCTACACCTTC.